Listed below are T cell receptor beta chains from one sample, sequenced in a study of T cell responses to AZD1222 COVID-19 vaccine. The protocol was immunoSEQ multiplex PCR, while the TCRdb copy is restricted to in-frame clones and leaves out a portion. The table records roughly 150,000 clones, about 91% of them present only once. The source material was peripheral blood, sampled on day 0 of AZD1222 vaccination. The receptors were gathered from an adult in good health. Each CDR3 is given with its conserved first and last residue. Each record gives: J gene, D gene, clone size, V gene, CDR3 DNA, CDR3 protein. A D gene is named only where the DNA matches it firmly. Clone size is given for some rows only: seen once, a few or many times, or a class if the clone is expanded.

TRBJ1-6 TRBD1 - TRBV6-5 TGTGCCAGCAGCCACGGACAGGGGGGGAATTCACCCCTCCACTTT CASSHGQGGNSPLHF
TRBJ2-4 - - TRBV6-5 TGTGCCAGCAGTACCACAGGGCAACCCAAAAACATTCAGTACTTC CASSTTGQPKNIQYF
TRBJ2-7 TRBD1 - TRBV27 TGTGCCACCCTAGAGGGAACTGACAGGGTACGCGAGCAGTACTTC CATLEGTDRVREQYF
TRBJ1-2 - once TRBV25-1 TGTGCCAGCAGTGACAGGGATTCCGGCTACACCTTC CASSDRDSGYTF
TRBJ1-2 TRBD1 few TRBV7-9 TGTGCCAGCAGCCCAGGGACAGTTGTTTTTAGCTATGGCTACACCTTC CASSPGTVVFSYGYTF
TRBJ1-4 TRBD1 - TRBV7-2 TGTGCCAGCAGCCATACAGGGGCTAATGAAAAACTGTTTTTT CASSHTGANEKLFF
TRBJ2-5 TRBD2 - TRBV9 TGTGCCAGCAGCGCAGGACTAGCGGGACCCCAAGAGACCCAGTACTTC CASSAGLAGPQETQYF
TRBJ2-5 - - TRBV5-4 TGTGCCAGCAGCTATATTGGAGAGACCCAGTACTTC CASSYIGETQYF
TRBJ2-1 TRBD2 - TRBV29-1 TGCAGCGTTGAGCCCCGGGGGGGATACAATGAGCAGTTCTTC CSVEPRGGYNEQFF
TRBJ2-4 TRBD2 few TRBV7-2 TGTGCCAGCAGCTTAGGACTAGCGGGAGGAGGCAAAAACATTCAGTACTTC CASSLGLAGGGKNIQYF
TRBJ1-1 TRBD1 - TRBV2 TGTGCCAGCAAGGAGGGGGCGGGGAGACCGAACACTGAAGCTTTCTTT CASKEGAGRPNTEAFF
TRBJ1-1 - - TRBV29-1 TGCAGCGCCACTGCCCCAGGGACTCGAAACACTGAAGCTTTCTTT CSATAPGTRNTEAFF
TRBJ1-1 - - TRBV11-2 TGTGCCAGCAGCGCACAGGGTAACACTGAAGCTTTCTTT CASSAQGNTEAFF
TRBJ1-2 - - TRBV11-1 TGTGCCAGCAGCCCTTGGGGCTCGGGAGAAGTCACCTTC CASSPWGSGEVTF
TRBJ2-2 - - TRBV30 TGTGCCTGGAGTGTGAGACAGCCCGGGGAGCTGTTTTTT CAWSVRQPGELFF
TRBJ2-1 TRBD2 - TRBV9 TGTGCCAGCAGCGTAGTGCCAGCGGGACGGGGTGAGCAGTTCTTC CASSVVPAGRGEQFF
TRBJ1-1 - - TRBV10-3 TGTGCCATCAGTGGCGGGGGAGGGTGGAGCACTGAAGCTTTCTTT CAISGGGGWSTEAFF
TRBJ2-1 - - TRBV7-9 TGTGCCAGCAGCCCGATAGGTGCGCAGGCCTACAATGAGCAGTTCTTC CASSPIGAQAYNEQFF
TRBJ1-4 - - TRBV5-6 TGTGCCAGCAGACCGGGACGGAATAATGAAAAACTGTTTTTT CASRPGRNNEKLFF
TRBJ2-3 - - TRBV5-5 TGTGCCAGCAGCTTGGAGTTGGGCCCAGATACGCAGTATTTT CASSLELGPDTQYF
TRBJ1-4 - - TRBV6-6 TGTGCCAGCAGACCCGGGACATCTACCCATGAAAAACTGTTTTTT CASRPGTSTHEKLFF
TRBJ2-7 TRBD2 - TRBV6-2/TRBV6-3 TGTGCCAGCAGTTACTCGACCGGACTAGCGGGACCCGACTACGAGCAGTACTTC CASSYSTGLAGPDYEQYF
TRBJ1-5 - - TRBV12-3/TRBV12-4 TGTGCCAGCAGACCCACAGGGAATCAGCCCCAGCATTTT CASRPTGNQPQHF
TRBJ2-1 TRBD2 - TRBV9 TGTGCCAGCGGGCTAGCGGGAGTCAATGAGCAGTTCTTC CASGLAGVNEQFF
TRBJ1-1 TRBD1 - TRBV5-4 TGTGCCAGCAGCCCAGGGGACAGGGGGCGAATTGAAGCTTTCTTT CASSPGDRGRIEAFF
TRBJ1-5 - - TRBV4-3 TGCGCCAGCAGCCAAGATTGGAGGGACGGATATCAGCCCCAGCATTTT CASSQDWRDGYQPQHF
TRBJ2-2 TRBD2 - TRBV9 TGTGCCAGCAGTGCGACTAGCGGGAGGTCCGGGGAGCTGTTTTTT CASSATSGRSGELFF
TRBJ2-7 - once TRBV5-1 TGCGCCAGCAGCTTGGATCTAAGAGAGCAGTACTTC CASSLDLREQYF
TRBJ2-2 TRBD2 - TRBV4-3 TGCGCCAGCAGCCTAGAGGGACTAGCGGGAGGTAACACCGGGGAGCTGTTTTTT CASSLEGLAGGNTGELFF